This T cell receptor (beta chain) appears in the sequencing data of a study of OX40 agonist ivuxolimab in advanced cancers. Turning to the study itself: With ivuxolimab, an agonistic anti-OX40 (CD134) antibody, patients were treated. Hepatocellular carcinoma, melanoma, renal cell or head and neck cancer occurred in dose-escalation patients. At 0.01 to 10 mg/kg, ivuxolimab was administered intravenously to patients every 2 weeks.

Some clones are missing from TCRdb's copy, which holds only in-frame ones; the method was immunoSEQ multiplex PCR. This table has 25,000 to 35,000 clones, approximately 81% appearing once. CDR3 length: 11 residues. The germline CDR1 and CDR2 sequences are MNHNY and SVGAGI (reference sequence). Trimming took off 0 bases at V and 7 bases at J, with 3 bases between the two ends. With baseline, cycle 4 day 1, and cycle 7 day 1 as timepoints, blood was sampled. The clonotype originates from an adult with an advanced solid tumor such as melanoma, head and neck, liver or kidney cancer. The chain employs TRBV6-6 and TRBJ1-1; D remains unclear. The material was CD4+ or CD8+ T cells sorted from blood, obtained in a trial of the OX40 agonist ivuxolimab. CDR3 sequence reads: CASSYSSEAFF. CDR3 in DNA: TGTGCCAGCAGTTACTCCAGTGAAGCTTTCTTT.